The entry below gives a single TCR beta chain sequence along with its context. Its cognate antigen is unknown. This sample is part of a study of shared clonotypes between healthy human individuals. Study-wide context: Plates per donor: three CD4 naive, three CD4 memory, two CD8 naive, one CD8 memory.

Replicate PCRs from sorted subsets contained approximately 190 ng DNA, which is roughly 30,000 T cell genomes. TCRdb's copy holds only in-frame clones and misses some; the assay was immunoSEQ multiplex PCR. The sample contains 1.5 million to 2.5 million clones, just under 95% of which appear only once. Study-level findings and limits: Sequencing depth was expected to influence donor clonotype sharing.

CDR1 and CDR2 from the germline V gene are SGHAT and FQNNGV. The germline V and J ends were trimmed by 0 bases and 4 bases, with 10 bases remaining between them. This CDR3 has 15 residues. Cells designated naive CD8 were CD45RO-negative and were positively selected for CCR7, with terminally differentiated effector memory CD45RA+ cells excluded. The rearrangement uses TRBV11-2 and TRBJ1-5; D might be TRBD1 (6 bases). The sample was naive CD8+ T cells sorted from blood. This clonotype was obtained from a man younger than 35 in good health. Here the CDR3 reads CASSLDGQPNQPQHF. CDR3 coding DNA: TGTGCCAGCAGCTTAGATGGACAGCCTAATCAGCCCCAGCATTTT.